Presented here are 3 T cell receptor beta chains from one specimen sequenced in a study of T-cell memory formation after mild COVID-19. TCRdb re-derived calls from the 5' RACE reads in MiXCR, one entry per CDR3 protein. This table holds some 350,000 distinct CDR3 sequences, about 15% found once. The sample comprised PBMCs or a T cell subset sorted from them (not recorded which). These receptors were taken from a man in his late teens or twenties who had mild COVID-19 (a few samples of this study predate the infection). Cell type and time point are not known.

This clonotype appeared a few times. The V gene is TRBV6-5, the J gene TRBJ1-2; D not resolved. Trimming shortened V by 5 bases and J by 4 bases, and 17 bases separated the two germline ends. The CDR3 extends over 15 amino acids. The germline V gene encodes CDR1 MNHEY and CDR2 SVGAGI. CDR3 nucleotides: TGTGCCAGCAGTAACCTACACCTATACCTCTATGGCTACACCTTC. Translation gives CASSNLHLYLYGYTF.

This clonotype was seen a handful of times. The chain couples TRBV7-9 to TRBJ2-7; possibly TRBD1 for D (6 bases). Germline V gene data show CDR1 as SEHNR and CDR2 as FQNEAQ (reference sequence). The V and J ends lost 5 bases and 5 bases respectively, with 19 bases between them. The length of the CDR3 is 15 residues. In nucleotides, the CDR3 is TGTGCCAGCAGCCGTCCTTCGCGACAGGTCCACGAGCAGTACTTC. Protein sequence: CASSRPSRQVHEQYF.

The chain is built from TRBV6-2 or TRBV6-3 and TRBJ1-6; D uncertain. CDR3 length equals 15 residues. The germline V gene encodes CDR1 MNHEY and CDR2 SVGEGT. Trimming pared 5 bases from V and 0 bases from J, leaving 8 bases between. CDR3 in DNA: TGTGCCAGCAGTGGGAGAAGCTCCTATAATTCACCCCTCCACTTT. Translating it yields CASSGRSSYNSPLHF.